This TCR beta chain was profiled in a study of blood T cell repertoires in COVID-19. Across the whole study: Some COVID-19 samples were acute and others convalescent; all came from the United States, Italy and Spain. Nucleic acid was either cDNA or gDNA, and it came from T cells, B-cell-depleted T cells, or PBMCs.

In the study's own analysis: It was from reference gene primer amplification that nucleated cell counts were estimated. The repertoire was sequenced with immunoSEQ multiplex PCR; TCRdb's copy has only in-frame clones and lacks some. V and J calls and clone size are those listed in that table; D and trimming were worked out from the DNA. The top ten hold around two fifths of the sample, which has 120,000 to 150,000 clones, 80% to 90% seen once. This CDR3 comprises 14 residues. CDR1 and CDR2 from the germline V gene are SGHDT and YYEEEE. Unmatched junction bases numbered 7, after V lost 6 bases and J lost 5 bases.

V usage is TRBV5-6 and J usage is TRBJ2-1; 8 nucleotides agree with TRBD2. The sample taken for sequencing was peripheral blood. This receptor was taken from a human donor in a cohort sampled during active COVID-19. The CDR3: CASTFRGGNNEQFF. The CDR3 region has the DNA TGTGCCAGCACCTTCCGCGGGGGGAACAATGAGCAGTTCTTC.